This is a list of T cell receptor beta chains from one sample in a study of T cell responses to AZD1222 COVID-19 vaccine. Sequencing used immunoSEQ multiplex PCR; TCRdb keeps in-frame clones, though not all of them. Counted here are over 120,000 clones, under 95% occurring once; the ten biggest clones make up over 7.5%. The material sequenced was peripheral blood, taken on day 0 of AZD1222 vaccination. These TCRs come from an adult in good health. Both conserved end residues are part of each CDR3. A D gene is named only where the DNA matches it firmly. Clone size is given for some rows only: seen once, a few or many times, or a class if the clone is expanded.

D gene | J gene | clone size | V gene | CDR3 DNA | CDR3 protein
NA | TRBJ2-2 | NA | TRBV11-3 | TGTGCCAGCAGCTTTACTGGGGACACCGGGGAGCTGTTTTTT | CASSFTGDTGELFF
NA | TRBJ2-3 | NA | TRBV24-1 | TGTGCCACCAGTGATGCAGATACGCAGTATTTT | CATSDADTQYF
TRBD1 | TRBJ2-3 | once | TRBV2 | TGTGCCAGCAAAGAGGCTTTTTATGGGACAGAGGTTAGCACAGATACGCAGTATTTT | CASKEAFYGTEVSTDTQYF
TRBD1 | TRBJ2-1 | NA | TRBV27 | TGTGCCAGCAGCCCTGGACAGGGGGCGAACAATGAGCAGTTCTTC | CASSPGQGANNEQFF
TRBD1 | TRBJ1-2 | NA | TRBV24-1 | TGTGCCACCAGTGATCCGACAGGGGGCAATGGCTACACCTTC | CATSDPTGGNGYTF
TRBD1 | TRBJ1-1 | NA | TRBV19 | TGTGCCAGTCGGGACAGGGGAACTGAAGCTTTCTTT | CASRDRGTEAFF
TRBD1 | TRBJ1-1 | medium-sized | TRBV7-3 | TGTGCCAGCAGCTCCTCAAACAGGGGAATGAACACTGAAGCTTTCTTT | CASSSSNRGMNTEAFF
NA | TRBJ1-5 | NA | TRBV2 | TGTGCCAGCAGTGCGGGGACAAAGACCAGCAATCAGCCCCAGCATTTT | CASSAGTKTSNQPQHF
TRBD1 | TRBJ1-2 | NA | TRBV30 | TGTGCACGGACAGGGACGGATTTCTATGGCTACACCTTC | CARTGTDFYGYTF
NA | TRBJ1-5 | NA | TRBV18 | TGTGCCAGCTCACCACCAGGGAGCAATCAGCCCCAGCATTTT | CASSPPGSNQPQHF
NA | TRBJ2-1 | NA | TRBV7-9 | TGTGCCAGCAGATATGACTTGTCGAAGCAGTTCTTC | CASRYDLSKQFF
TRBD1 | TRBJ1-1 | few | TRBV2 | TGTGCCAGCAGGTGGACAGGGCCGGCTGAAGCTTTCTTT | CASRWTGPAEAFF
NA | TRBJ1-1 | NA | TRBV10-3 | TGTGCCATCAGTCAAGGACAGACCACCATGAACACTGAAGCTTTCTTT | CAISQGQTTMNTEAFF
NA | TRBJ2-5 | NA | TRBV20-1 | TGCAGTGCTAGGGGGGAAGAGACCCAGTACTTC | CSARGEETQYF
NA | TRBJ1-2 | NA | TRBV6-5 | TGTGCCAGCACCCCTCTTCGGGAGATCTATGGCTACACCTTC | CASTPLREIYGYTF
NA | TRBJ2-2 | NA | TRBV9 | TGTGCCAGCAGCGTAGCTACGACAGGTGCCATGAGAGGGGAGCTGTTTTTT | CASSVATTGAMRGELFF
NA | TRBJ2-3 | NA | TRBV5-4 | TGTGCCAGCAGCCCCCGGACCACCCTCACAGATACGCAGTATTTT | CASSPRTTLTDTQYF
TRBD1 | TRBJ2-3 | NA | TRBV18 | TGTGCCAGCTCACCGGGCAGGGGGCCTGATACGCAGTATTTT | CASSPGRGPDTQYF
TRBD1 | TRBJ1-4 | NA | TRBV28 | TGTGCCAGCAGTTTAACAGGGGGTGATGAAAAACTGTTTTTT | CASSLTGGDEKLFF
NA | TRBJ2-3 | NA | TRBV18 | TGTGCCAGCTCACCACCACAGCCAAGCACAGATACGCAGTATTTT | CASSPPQPSTDTQYF
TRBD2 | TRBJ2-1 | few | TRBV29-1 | TGCAGCGCCCGACTAGCGGGGACCTACAATGAGCAGTTCTTC | CSARLAGTYNEQFF
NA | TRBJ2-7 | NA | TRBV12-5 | TGTGCTAGTGGTTTGGTACTCGGACAGAAGCAAAAATCCTACGAGCAGTACTTC | CASGLVLGQKQKSYEQYF
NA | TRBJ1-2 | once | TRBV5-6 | TGTGCCAGCAGCCCGGACCTCGGCAGGGGCCGTTTGTATGGCTACACCTTC | CASSPDLGRGRLYGYTF
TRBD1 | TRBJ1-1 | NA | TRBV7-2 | TGTGCCAGCAGCCCCGACAGGGGGAACACTGAAGCTTTCTTT | CASSPDRGNTEAFF
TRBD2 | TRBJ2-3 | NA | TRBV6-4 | TGTGCCAGCAGTGTATCCGGGACTAGCGGCACAGATACGCAGTATTTT | CASSVSGTSGTDTQYF
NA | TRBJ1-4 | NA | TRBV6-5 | TGTGCCAGCAGTTACTCAGAGATGAGGAAACTGTTTTTT | CASSYSEMRKLFF
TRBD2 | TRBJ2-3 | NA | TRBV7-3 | TGTGCCACCTCGGGGACTACGGGAGATACGCAGTATTTT | CATSGTTGDTQYF
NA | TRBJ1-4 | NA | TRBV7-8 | TGTGCCAGCAGCCACTCCGCTGAAAAACTGTTTTTT | CASSHSAEKLFF
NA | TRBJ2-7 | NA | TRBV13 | TGTGCCAGCAGCTTATATAGCCTGCGACAGCAGTCCTACGAGCAGTACTTC | CASSLYSLRQQSYEQYF
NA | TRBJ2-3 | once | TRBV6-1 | TGTGCCAGCAGTGAAGGGGCGATTACGGGGTCAGATACGCAGTATTTT | CASSEGAITGSDTQYF
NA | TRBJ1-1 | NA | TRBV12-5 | TGTGCTAGTGGTTTGGAGGGAGGGACTGAAGCTTTCTTT | CASGLEGGTEAFF
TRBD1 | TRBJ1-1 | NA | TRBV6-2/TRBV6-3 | TGTGCCAGCAGCAGGGACAGGGAAGCTTTCTTT | CASSRDREAFF
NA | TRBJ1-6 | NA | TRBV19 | TGTGCCAGTAGTATATTAACAGGGCTTTCACCCCTCCACTTT | CASSILTGLSPLHF
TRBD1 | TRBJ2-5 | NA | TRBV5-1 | TGCGCCAGCAGCTTATCCCCAGGGGGCAGGGAGACCCAGTACTTC | CASSLSPGGRETQYF
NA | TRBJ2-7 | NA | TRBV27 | TGTGCCAGCAGTTTTGGCGTCTCCTACGAGCAGTACTTC | CASSFGVSYEQYF
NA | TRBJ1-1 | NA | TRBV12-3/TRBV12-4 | TGTGCCAGCAGTTTGGGGGTGAATGCTGAAGCTTTCTTT | CASSLGVNAEAFF
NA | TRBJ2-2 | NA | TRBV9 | TGTGCCAGCAGCGTAGAGGGAGACACCGGGGAGCTGTTTTTT | CASSVEGDTGELFF
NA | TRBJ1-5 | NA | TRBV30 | TGTGCCTGGAGTGGTCCGAAGAGCAATCAGCCCCAGCATTTT | CAWSGPKSNQPQHF
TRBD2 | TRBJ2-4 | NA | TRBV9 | TGTGCCAGCAGCCCCCACAGTAGCGGGGGGGCCCAAAACATTCAGTACTTC | CASSPHSSGGAQNIQYF
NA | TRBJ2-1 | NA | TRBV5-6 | TGTGCCAGCAGCTTCTACAGGAATACCTACAATGAGCAGTTCTTC | CASSFYRNTYNEQFF
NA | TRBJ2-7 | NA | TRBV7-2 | TGTGCCAGCAGCCCGGACTTGTTTAGCTACGAGCAGTACTTC | CASSPDLFSYEQYF
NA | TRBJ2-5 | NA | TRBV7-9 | TGTGCCAGCAGCTTAGAGACGGGACGGCCGTACTTC | CASSLETGRPYF
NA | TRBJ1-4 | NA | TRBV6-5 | TGTGCCAGCAGTTACGGGGCCCTAGGGGGGAATCAAAAACTGTTTTTT | CASSYGALGGNQKLFF
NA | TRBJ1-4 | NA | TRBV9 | TGTGCCAGCAGCGTAGTCAACGGAGAACTGTTTTTT | CASSVVNGELFF
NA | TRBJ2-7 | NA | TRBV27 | TGTGCCAGCAGTTTAAGGGACGGGAGCTCCTACGAGCAGTACTTC | CASSLRDGSSYEQYF
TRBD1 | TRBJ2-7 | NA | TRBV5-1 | TGCGCCAGCAGCCTGCTGGGGACAGGGGGCTACGAGCAGTACTTC | CASSLLGTGGYEQYF
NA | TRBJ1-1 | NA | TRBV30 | TGTGCCTGGAGAGAGGGGTATGGCACTGAAGCTTTCTTT | CAWREGYGTEAFF
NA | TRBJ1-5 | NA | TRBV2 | TGTGCCAGCAGCGACAGGCTTGATCAGCCCCAGCATTTT | CASSDRLDQPQHF
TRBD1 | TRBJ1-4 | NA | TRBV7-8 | TGTGCCAGCAGAATTTCGGACAGGGCCGGGCCTAATGAAAAACTGTTTTTT | CASRISDRAGPNEKLFF
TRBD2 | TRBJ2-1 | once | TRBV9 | TGTGCCAGCAGCGTAGGGACTAGGAACAATGAGCAGTTCTTC | CASSVGTRNNEQFF
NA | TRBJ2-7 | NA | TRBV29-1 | TGCAGCGTTGCTAGGACGGGGGATGCCTACGAGCAGTACTTC | CSVARTGDAYEQYF
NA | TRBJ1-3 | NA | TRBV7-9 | TGTGCCAGCAGCTTAGCTCTCGGAGGAAGCTCTGGAAACACCATATATTTT | CASSLALGGSSGNTIYF
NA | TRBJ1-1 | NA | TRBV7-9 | TGTGCCAGCAGCCAAGGCGCGGGACCGAAAAACACTGAAGCTTTCTTT | CASSQGAGPKNTEAFF
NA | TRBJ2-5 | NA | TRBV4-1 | TGCGCCAGCAGCCAAGAGGCAGGGGTTTATGAGACCCAGTACTTC | CASSQEAGVYETQYF
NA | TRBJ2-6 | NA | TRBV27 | TGTGCCAGCAGTTTATGGGGGAACTCTGGGGCCAACGTCCTGACTTTC | CASSLWGNSGANVLTF
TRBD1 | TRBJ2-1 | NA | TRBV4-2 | TGTGCCAGCAGCCCAACAGGGACAGGGGACAATGAGCAGTTCTTC | CASSPTGTGDNEQFF
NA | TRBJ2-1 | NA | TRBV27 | TGTGCCAGCAGTTGGGGCGATGAGCAGTTCTTC | CASSWGDEQFF